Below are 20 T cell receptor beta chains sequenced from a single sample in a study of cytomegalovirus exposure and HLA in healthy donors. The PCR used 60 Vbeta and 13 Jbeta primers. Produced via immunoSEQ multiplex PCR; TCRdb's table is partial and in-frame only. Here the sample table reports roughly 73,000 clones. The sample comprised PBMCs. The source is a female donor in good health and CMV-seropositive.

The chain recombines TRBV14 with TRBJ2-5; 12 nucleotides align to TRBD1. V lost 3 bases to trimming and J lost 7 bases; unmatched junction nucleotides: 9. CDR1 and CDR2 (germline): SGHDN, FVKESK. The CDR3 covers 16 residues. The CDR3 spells CASSQPGTGGARTQYF. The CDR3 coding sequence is TGTGCCAGCAGCCAGCCCGGGACAGGGGGCGCCCGGACCCAGTACTTC.

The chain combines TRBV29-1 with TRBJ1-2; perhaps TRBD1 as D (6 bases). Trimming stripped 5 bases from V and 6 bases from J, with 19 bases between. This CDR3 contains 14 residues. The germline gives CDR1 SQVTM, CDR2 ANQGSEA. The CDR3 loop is CSVSPGAGANGYTF. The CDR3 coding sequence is TGCAGCGTTAGTCCAGGAGCGGGGGCTAATGGCTACACCTTC.

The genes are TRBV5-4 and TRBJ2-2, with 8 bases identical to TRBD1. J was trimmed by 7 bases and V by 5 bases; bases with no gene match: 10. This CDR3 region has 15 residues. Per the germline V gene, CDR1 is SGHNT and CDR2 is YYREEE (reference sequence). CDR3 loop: CASRQVDRVSGELFF. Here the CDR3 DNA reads TGTGCCAGCAGGCAGGTGGACAGGGTGAGCGGGGAGCTGTTTTTT. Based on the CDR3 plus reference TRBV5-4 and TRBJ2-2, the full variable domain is ETGVTQSPTHLIKTRGQQVTLRCSSQSGHNTVSWYQQALGQGPQFIFQYYREEENGRGNFPPRFSGLQFPNYSSELNVNALELDDSALYLCASRQVDRVSGELFFGEGSRLTVL.

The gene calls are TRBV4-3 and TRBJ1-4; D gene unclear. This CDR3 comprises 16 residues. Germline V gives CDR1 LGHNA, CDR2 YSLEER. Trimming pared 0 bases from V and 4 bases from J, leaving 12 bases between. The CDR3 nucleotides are TGCGCCAGCAGCCAAGATGGTCCGACTTTTAATGAAAAACTGTTTTTT. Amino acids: CASSQDGPTFNEKLFF.

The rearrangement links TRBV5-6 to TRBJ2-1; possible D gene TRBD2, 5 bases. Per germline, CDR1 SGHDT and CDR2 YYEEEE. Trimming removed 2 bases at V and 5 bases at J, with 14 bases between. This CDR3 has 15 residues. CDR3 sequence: CASSLLLGNDNEQFF. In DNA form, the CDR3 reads TGTGCCAGCAGCTTACTTCTCGGGAATGACAATGAGCAGTTCTTC.

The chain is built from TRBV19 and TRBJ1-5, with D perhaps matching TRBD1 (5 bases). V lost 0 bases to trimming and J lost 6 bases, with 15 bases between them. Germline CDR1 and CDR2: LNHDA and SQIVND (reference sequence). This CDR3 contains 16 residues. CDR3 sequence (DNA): TGTGCCAGTAGTATAGATCGGGGGAGGACCGGTCAGCCCCAGCATTTT. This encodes CASSIDRGRTGQPQHF.

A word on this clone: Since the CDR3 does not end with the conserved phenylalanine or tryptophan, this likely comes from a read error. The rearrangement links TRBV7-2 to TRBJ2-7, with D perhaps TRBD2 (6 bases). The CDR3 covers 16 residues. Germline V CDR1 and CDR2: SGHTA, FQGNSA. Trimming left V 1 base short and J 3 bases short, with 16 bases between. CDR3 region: CASSLVGEARGYEQYL. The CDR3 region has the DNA TGTGCCAGCAGCTTAGTGGGGGAGGCTCGGGGCTACGAGCAGTACCTC.

CDR3 in DNA: TGTGCCAGCTCACCAAATACAGCCCGCGAGCAGTACTTC. It is translated as CASSPNTAREQYF. The chain is built from TRBV18 and TRBJ2-7, with unresolved D. The CDR3 totals 13 residues. Trimming removed 2 bases from V and 6 bases from J, with 11 bases in between. CDR1 is KGHSH and CDR2 is LQKENI in the germline V gene.

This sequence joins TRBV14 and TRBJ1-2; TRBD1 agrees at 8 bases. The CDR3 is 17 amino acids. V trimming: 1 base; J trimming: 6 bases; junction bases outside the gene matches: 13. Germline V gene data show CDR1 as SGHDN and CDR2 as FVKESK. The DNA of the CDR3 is TGTGCCAGCAGCCAAGGGAGGACAGGGAGATTCCATAATGGCTACACCTTC. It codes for CASSQGRTGRFHNGYTF.

For the CDR3, the DNA is TGTGCCAGCGGCCCCGGATCCCAGCGGGGGGGCGGACATAACAATGAGCAGTTCTTC. Translated: CASGPGSQRGGGHNNEQFF. The chain carries TRBV2 and TRBJ2-1; 10 bases map to TRBD2. Germline V gives CDR1 SNHLY, CDR2 FYNNEI. The CDR3 has 19 amino acids. V trimming: 8 bases; J trimming: 5 bases; junction bases outside the gene matches: 21. The variable domain in full, completed from reference TRBV2 and TRBJ2-1, reads EPEVTQTPSHQVTQMGQEVILRCVPISNHLYFYWYRQILGQKVEFLVSFYNNEISEKSEIFDDQFSVERPDGSNFTLKIRSTKLEDSAMYFCASGPGSQRGGGHNNEQFFGPGTRLTVL.

DNA of the CDR3: TGTGCCAGCTCACCGGCCAGTTCGAACACTGAAGCTTTCTTT. Protein product: CASSPASSNTEAFF. The chain is built from TRBV18 and TRBJ1-1; D ambiguous. The CDR3 totals 14 residues. V shed 3 bases and J shed 1 base, with 9 bases lying between them. Germline-derived CDR1 and CDR2 are KGHSH and LQKENI.

In DNA form, the CDR3 reads TGTGCCAGCAGCTTTAGCAAAGGACTAGCGGTTTCCTACGAGCAGTACTTC. Its protein is CASSFSKGLAVSYEQYF. The V call is TRBV7-9, the J call TRBJ2-5, with 10 bases lining up with TRBD2. The DNA matches TRBJ2-7 better at its end, which makes the J call doubtful. Germline values: CDR1 SEHNR, CDR2 FQNEAQ (reference sequence). The CDR3 runs to 17 residues.

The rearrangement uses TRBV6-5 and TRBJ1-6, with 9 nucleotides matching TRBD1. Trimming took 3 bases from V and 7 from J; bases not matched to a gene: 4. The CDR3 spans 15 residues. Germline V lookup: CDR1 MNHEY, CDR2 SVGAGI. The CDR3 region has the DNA TGTGCCAGCAGTTATTTAGACAGGGGGAATTCACCCCTCCACTTT. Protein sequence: CASSYLDRGNSPLHF.

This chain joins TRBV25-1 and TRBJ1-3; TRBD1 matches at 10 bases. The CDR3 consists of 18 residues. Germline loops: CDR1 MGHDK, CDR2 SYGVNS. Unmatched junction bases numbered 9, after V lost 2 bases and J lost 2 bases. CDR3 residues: CASSELGLGTGAGNTIYF. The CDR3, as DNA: TGTGCCAGCAGTGAACTGGGTCTTGGGACAGGGGCTGGAAACACCATATATTTT.

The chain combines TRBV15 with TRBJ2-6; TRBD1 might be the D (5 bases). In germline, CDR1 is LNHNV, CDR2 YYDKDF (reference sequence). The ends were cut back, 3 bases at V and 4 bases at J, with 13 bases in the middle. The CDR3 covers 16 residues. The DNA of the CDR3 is TGTGCCACCAGCAGGACAGCCTCTCTCGGGGCCAACGTCCTGACTTTC. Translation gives CATSRTASLGANVLTF.

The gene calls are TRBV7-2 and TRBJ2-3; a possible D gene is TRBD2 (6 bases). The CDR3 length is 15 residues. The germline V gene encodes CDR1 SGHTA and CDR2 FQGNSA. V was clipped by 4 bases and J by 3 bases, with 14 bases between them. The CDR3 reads CASSSRLGGTDTQYF. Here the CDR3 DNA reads TGTGCCAGCAGCTCCCGACTAGGTGGGACAGATACGCAGTATTTT.

Here the CDR3 reads CASSRQGLNTIYF. The CDR3, as DNA: TGTGCCAGCAGTAGACAGGGTTTGAACACCATATATTTT. The V gene is TRBV2, the J gene TRBJ1-3, with 7 bases that match TRBD1. The CDR3 has 13 residues. V was clipped by 5 bases and J by 7 bases; unmatched bases: 5. Looked up from germline, CDR1 is SNHLY and CDR2 is FYNNEI.

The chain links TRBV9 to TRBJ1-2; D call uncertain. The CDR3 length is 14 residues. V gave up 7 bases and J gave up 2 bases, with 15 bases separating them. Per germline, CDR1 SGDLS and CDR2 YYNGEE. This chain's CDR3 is CASSSYTGNYGYTF. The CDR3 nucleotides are TGTGCCAGCTCCTCTTATACGGGGAACTATGGCTACACCTTC.

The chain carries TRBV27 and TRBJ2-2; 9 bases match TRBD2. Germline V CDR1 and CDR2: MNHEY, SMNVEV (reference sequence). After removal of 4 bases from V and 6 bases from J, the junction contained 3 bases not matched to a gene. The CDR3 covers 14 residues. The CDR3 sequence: CASSSGLAAGELFF. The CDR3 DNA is TGTGCCAGCAGTTCGGGACTAGCTGCCGGGGAGCTGTTTTTT.

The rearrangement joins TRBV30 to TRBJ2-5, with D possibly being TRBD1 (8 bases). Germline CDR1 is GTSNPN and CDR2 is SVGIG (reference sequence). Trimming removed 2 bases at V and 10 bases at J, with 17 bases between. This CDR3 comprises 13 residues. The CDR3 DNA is TGTGCCTGGAGTAGCGGGACAGGCTTGGTCCAGTACTTC. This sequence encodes CAWSSGTGLVQYF.